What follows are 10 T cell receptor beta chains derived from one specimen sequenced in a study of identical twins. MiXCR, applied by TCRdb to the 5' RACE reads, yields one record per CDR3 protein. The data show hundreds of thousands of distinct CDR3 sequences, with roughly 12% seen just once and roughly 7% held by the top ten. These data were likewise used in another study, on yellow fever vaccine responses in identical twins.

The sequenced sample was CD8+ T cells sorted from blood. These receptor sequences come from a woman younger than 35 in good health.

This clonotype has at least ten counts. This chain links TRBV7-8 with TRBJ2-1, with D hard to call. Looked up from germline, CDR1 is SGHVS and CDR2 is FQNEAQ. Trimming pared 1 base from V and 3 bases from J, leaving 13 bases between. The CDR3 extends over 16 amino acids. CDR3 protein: CASSLEKGGRYNEQFF. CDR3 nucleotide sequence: TGTGCCAGCAGCTTAGAGAAGGGTGGTCGCTACAATGAGCAGTTCTTC.

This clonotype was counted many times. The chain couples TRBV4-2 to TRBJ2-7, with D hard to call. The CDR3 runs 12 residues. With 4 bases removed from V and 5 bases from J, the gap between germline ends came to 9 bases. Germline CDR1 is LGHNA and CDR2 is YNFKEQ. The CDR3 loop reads CASSPDTDEQYF. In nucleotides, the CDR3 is TGTGCCAGCAGCCCCGACACCGACGAGCAGTACTTC.

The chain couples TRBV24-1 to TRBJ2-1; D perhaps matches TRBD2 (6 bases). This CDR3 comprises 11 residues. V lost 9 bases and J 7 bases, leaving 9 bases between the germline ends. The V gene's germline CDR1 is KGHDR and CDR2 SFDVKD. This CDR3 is CATGEVNEQFF. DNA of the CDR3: TGTGCCACCGGGGAGGTGAATGAGCAGTTCTTC.

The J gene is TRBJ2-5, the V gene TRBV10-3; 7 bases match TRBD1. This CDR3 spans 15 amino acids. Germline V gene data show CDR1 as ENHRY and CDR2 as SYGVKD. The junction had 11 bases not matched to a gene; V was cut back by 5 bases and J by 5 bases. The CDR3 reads CAISLNPTGMETQYF. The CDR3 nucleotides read TGTGCCATCAGTCTCAACCCGACAGGGATGGAGACCCAGTACTTC.

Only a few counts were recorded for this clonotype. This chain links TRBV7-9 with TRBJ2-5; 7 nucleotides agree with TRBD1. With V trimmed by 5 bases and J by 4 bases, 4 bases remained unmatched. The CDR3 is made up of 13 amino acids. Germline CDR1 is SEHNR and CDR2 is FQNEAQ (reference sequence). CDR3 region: CASSQGVGETQYF. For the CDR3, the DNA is TGTGCCAGCAGCCAGGGGGTCGGAGAGACCCAGTACTTC.

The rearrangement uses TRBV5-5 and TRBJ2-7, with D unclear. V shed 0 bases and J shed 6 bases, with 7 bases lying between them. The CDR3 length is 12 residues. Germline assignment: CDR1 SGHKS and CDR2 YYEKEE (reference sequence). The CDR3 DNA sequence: TGTGCCAGCAGCTTGGACGAAACCGAGCAGTACGTC. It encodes CASSLDETEQYV.

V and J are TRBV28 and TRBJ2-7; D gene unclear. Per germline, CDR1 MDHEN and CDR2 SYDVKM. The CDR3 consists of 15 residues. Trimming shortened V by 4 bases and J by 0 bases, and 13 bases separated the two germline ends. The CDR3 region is CASSSGPRSSYEQYF. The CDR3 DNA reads TGTGCCAGCAGTTCAGGACCAAGGAGCTCCTACGAGCAGTACTTC.

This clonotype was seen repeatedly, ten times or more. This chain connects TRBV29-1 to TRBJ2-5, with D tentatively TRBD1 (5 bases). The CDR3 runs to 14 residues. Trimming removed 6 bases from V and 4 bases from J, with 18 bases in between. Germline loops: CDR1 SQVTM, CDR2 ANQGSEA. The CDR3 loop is CSVVWGRSGETQYF. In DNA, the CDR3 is TGCAGCGTCGTATGGGGCCGGTCAGGAGAGACCCAGTACTTC.

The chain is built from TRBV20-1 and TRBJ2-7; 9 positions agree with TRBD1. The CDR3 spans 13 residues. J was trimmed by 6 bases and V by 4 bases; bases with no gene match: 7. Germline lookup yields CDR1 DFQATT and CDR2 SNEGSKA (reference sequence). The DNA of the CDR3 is TGCAGTGCTACGACAGGGGGACCCCTCGAGCAGTACGTC. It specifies CSATTGGPLEQYV.

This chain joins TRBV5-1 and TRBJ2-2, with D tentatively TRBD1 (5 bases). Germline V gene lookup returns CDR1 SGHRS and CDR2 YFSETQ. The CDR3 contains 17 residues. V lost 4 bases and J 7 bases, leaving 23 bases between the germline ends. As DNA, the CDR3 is TGCGCCAGCAGCGGAACCCCCTGGGGCGCGTCCAGCGGGGAGCTGTTTTTT. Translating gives CASSGTPWGASSGELFF.